Following are 20 T cell receptor beta chains from one sample sequenced in a study of post-analysis software for immune sequencing data. Study findings and constraints: About 5 TRBV segments appeared more often in patients than in controls, and TRBV5-6, TRBV5-1 and TRBV20-1 were among these.

Incorporated into the TCR beta cDNA libraries were unique molecular identifiers, which served to reduce PCR and sequencing biases. TCRdb reprocessed the PCR reads via MiXCR and lists one record per CDR3 protein. Found here are about 770,000 distinct CDR3 sequences, approximately 44% of them singletons; the top ten hold just under 5%. The antigens these receptors bind are not known. Sample: blood. Receptor source: a girl between 10 and 17 years old with multiple sclerosis.

This clonotype was seen a few times. This chain uses TRBV6-5 with TRBJ2-3, with D possibly being TRBD1 (6 bases). The CDR3 runs 14 residues. Germline CDR1 MNHEY, CDR2 SVGAGI. Trimming stripped 7 bases from V and 0 bases from J, with 11 bases between. The CDR3 region has the DNA TGTGCCAGCACTACAGGGTTGAGCACAGATACGCAGTATTTT. This gives the protein CASTTGLSTDTQYF.

Details on this clonotype: One end of the junction does not line up with germline, which may come from a read error. V gene TRBV12-3 or TRBV12-4 combines with J gene TRBJ2-7; TRBD2 might be the D (7 bases). CDR3 length: 14 residues. CDR3 residues: CASSPGGPTYGQYF. Here the CDR3 DNA reads TGTGCCAGCAGCCCCGGGGGGCCCACCTACGGGCAGTACTTC.

V gene TRBV3-1 combines with J gene TRBJ2-3, with a possible D match to TRBD2 (5 bases). Germline values: CDR1 LGHDT, CDR2 YNNKEL (reference sequence). There are 15 residues in the CDR3. Trimming took off 4 bases at V and 3 bases at J, with 14 bases between the two ends. CDR3 sequence (DNA): TGTGCCAGCAGCCCCCTCCGGGGTTCGACAGATACGCAGTATTTT. Translation: CASSPLRGSTDTQYF.

This chain connects TRBV6-1 to TRBJ1-1; D ambiguous. Germline CDR1 reads MNHNS; CDR2 reads SASEGT. The CDR3 sequence is 16 residues long. Trimming took off 3 bases at V and 0 bases at J, with 14 bases between the two ends. The CDR3 sequence: CASSDTEARVNTEAFF. CDR3 nucleotide sequence: TGTGCCAGCAGTGATACCGAAGCTCGCGTGAACACTGAAGCTTTCTTT.

A few counts support this clonotype. The chain employs TRBV11-2 and TRBJ2-3, with D possibly matching TRBD2 (6 bases). CDR3 length: 13 amino acids. The V end was cut by 5 bases, the J end by 4 bases, with 10 bases between. Germline CDR1 reads SGHAT; CDR2 reads FQNNGV. The DNA for the CDR3 is TGTGCCAGCAGCCAGACGGGGGCAGATACGCAGTATTTT. Protein sequence: CASSQTGADTQYF.

The table lists this clonotype with a few counts. The chain recombines TRBV10-2 with TRBJ2-3; 7 bases agree with TRBD2. The CDR3 has 12 amino acids. The V and J ends lost 8 bases and 2 bases, in that order; junction bases with no gene match: 1. The germline V gene has CDR1 WSHSY and CDR2 SAAADI. In DNA form, the CDR3 reads TGCGCCAGCGGGGGGGACACAGATACGCAGTATTTT. The encoded protein is CASGGDTDTQYF.

This clonotype was counted between two and nine times. This chain joins TRBV29-1 and TRBJ2-7, with 8 bases matching TRBD1. The CDR3 is 15 amino acids. Germline loops: CDR1 SQVTM, CDR2 ANQGSEA. V lost 5 bases, J lost 3 bases, and 12 bases stayed unmatched. The CDR3 nucleotides are TGCAGCGTTCAGTGGCGAGGGACAGGAAACTACGAGCAGTACTTC. Its translation is CSVQWRGTGNYEQYF.

V and J are TRBV10-3 and TRBJ2-3; D tentatively fits TRBD1 or TRBD2 (5 bases each). V shed 3 bases and J shed 5 bases, with 12 bases lying between them. The germline V gene has CDR1 ENHRY and CDR2 SYGVKD. This CDR3 is built from 14 residues. The CDR3 protein is CAISERGVGDTQYF. CDR3 coding DNA: TGTGCCATCAGTGAAAGAGGGGTCGGAGATACGCAGTATTTT.

The chain has TRBV14 and TRBJ1-2, with D perhaps matching TRBD1 (5 bases). Looked up from germline, CDR1 is SGHDN and CDR2 is FVKESK. V lost 2 bases and J lost 4, with 11 bases in between. CDR3 size: 14 residues. CDR3 coding DNA: TGTGCCAGCAGCCAACGAGGGGTTGGCTATGGCTACACCTTC. Translation: CASSQRGVGYGYTF.

The V and J genes are TRBV20-1 and TRBJ2-7; D perhaps matches TRBD2 (6 bases). The CDR3 consists of 14 residues. V was clipped by 0 bases and J by 4 bases, with 13 bases between them. Germline V CDR1 and CDR2: DFQATT, SNEGSKA (reference sequence). DNA of the CDR3: TGCAGTGCTAGAGATATTCAGGAGGGGTACGAGCAGTACTTC. This codes for CSARDIQEGYEQYF.

The chain is built from TRBV20-1 and TRBJ2-1, with D tentatively TRBD1 or TRBD2 (5 bases each). Germline lookup yields CDR1 DFQATT and CDR2 SNEGSKA (reference sequence). The CDR3 length is 17 residues. Trimming removed 3 bases from V and 6 bases from J, with 24 bases in between. The chain's CDR3 is CSASTGTRRGPFNEQFF. CDR3 sequence (DNA): TGCAGTGCTAGTACCGGGACCAGACGCGGCCCCTTCAATGAGCAGTTCTTC.

This clonotype was detected a few times. The CDR3 DNA is TGTGCCAGCAGTCCTCCACTACGTGACAATGAGCAGTTCTTC. It specifies CASSPPLRDNEQFF. The chain joins TRBV12-3 or TRBV12-4 to TRBJ2-1; D gene unclear. Trimming pared 5 bases from V and 5 bases from J, leaving 13 bases between. CDR3 length: 14 residues.

The chain recombines TRBV6-6 with TRBJ1-6, with TRBD1 as a possible D gene (5 bases). Germline V gives CDR1 MNHNY, CDR2 SVGAGI (reference sequence). The CDR3 contains 14 residues. V was pared by 5 bases and J by 10 bases, with 15 bases between. The CDR3 sequence is CASSPRGRISPLHF. The CDR3 DNA reads as TGTGCCAGCAGTCCTCGGGGCAGGATCTCACCCCTCCACTTT.

This clonotype appeared a few times. The V gene is TRBV9, the J gene TRBJ1-4; possibly TRBD1 for D (5 bases). The CDR3 runs 16 residues. Germline-derived CDR1 and CDR2 are SGDLS and YYNGEE. Trimming removed 0 bases from V and 7 bases from J, with 16 bases in between. The CDR3 reads CASSVASGSEGEKLFF. The CDR3 coding sequence is TGTGCCAGCAGCGTAGCCTCAGGGTCTGAGGGTGAAAAACTGTTTTTT. The variable domain in full, completed from reference TRBV9 and TRBJ1-4, reads DSGVTQTPKHLITATGQRVTLRCSPRSGDLSVYWYQQSLDQGLQFLIQYYNGEERAKGNILERFSAQQFPDLHSELNLSSLELGDSALYFCASSVASGSEGEKLFFGSGTQLSVL.

This chain uses TRBV5-1 with TRBJ2-1; 7 bases fit TRBD1. The germline V gene encodes CDR1 SGHRS and CDR2 YFSETQ. The J segment lost 5 bases and the V segment lost 0 bases, leaving 5 bases of the junction unmatched. The CDR3 sequence is 15 residues long. Here the CDR3 DNA reads TGCGCCAGCAGCTTGGCGGGGACAGCGAACAATGAGCAGTTCTTC. Amino acids: CASSLAGTANNEQFF.

The CDR3 DNA reads TGTGCCAGCTCATCACTCGGGCAGGGGTCCAACGAGCAGTACTTC. Translated, it gives CASSSLGQGSNEQYF. The chain uses TRBV18 and TRBJ2-7; tentatively, D is TRBD1 (6 bases). The CDR3 spans 15 residues. Germline lookup yields CDR1 KGHSH and CDR2 LQKENI. The ends were cut back, 5 bases at V and 5 bases at J, with 19 bases in the middle.

This chain joins TRBV12-3 or TRBV12-4 and TRBJ2-5; D remains ambiguous. The CDR3 contains 18 residues. V lost 0 bases to trimming and J lost 1 base, with 18 bases between them. CDR3 region: CASSLAGMYVDLQETQYF. CDR3 nucleotides: TGTGCCAGCAGTTTAGCGGGGATGTATGTAGATCTCCAAGAGACCCAGTACTTC.

In its sample, this clonotype was seen once. This chain joins TRBV7-2 and TRBJ2-7, with 14 bases identical to TRBD2. TRBJ2-5 explains the end of the DNA better; the J call may be wrong. Per germline, CDR1 SGHTA and CDR2 FQGNSA. The CDR3 length is 18 residues. Written as DNA, the CDR3 is TGTGCCAGCAGCTTAGGATCGCGGACTAGCGGGAGGCTAGCGACCCAGTACTTC. Residues: CASSLGSRTSGRLATQYF.

This clonotype came up many times. This rearrangement joins TRBV29-1 to TRBJ1-2; the D gene is possibly TRBD1 (6 bases). CDR3 size: 12 residues. V gave up 6 bases and J gave up 7 bases, with 15 bases separating them. Germline loops: CDR1 SQVTM, CDR2 ANQGSEA. CDR3 protein: CSVEIRGRGYTF. Written as DNA, the CDR3 is TGCAGCGTGGAGATCAGGGGTCGTGGCTACACCTTC.

The V and J genes are TRBV6-5 and TRBJ2-5; D perhaps matches TRBD1 (5 bases). CDR3 size: 16 residues. Trimming removed 3 bases at V and 0 bases at J, with 14 bases between. From germline, CDR1 is MNHEY and CDR2 SVGAGI. CDR3 in DNA: TGTGCCAGCAGTTATGGGGCCCTACCGTACCAAGAGACCCAGTACTTC. It codes for CASSYGALPYQETQYF.